This T cell receptor beta chain was identified during a study of blood T cell repertoires in COVID-19. Study summary: Samples representing acute and convalescent COVID-19 were sourced from the United States, Italy and Spain.

Germline V lookup: CDR1 SEHNR, CDR2 FQNEAQ (reference sequence). CDR3 length equals 15 residues. The V end lost 1 base, the J end lost 4 bases, and 13 bases lay between the germline ends. The data were produced by immunoSEQ multiplex PCR, yet TCRdb's version contains in-frame clones alone and is incomplete. The sample holds around 140,000 clones, more than 65% seen once. The clonotype originates from a man aged 55 to 70 with active or convalescent COVID-19. Sequencing was done on a sample of peripheral blood. The chain carries TRBV7-9 and TRBJ1-2; maybe TRBD1 (5 bases). The CDR3 coding sequence is TGTGCCAGCAGCTTAGACGTGGAGGGACTCTATGGCTACACCTTC. This encodes CASSLDVEGLYGYTF. Supplemented by reference TRBV7-9 and TRBJ1-2, the full variable domain reads DTGVSQNPRHKITKRGQNVTFRCDPISEHNRLYWYRQTLGQGPEFLTYFQNEAQLEKSRLLSDRFSAERPKGSFSTLEIQRTEQGDSAMYLCASSLDVEGLYGYTFGSGTRLTVV.